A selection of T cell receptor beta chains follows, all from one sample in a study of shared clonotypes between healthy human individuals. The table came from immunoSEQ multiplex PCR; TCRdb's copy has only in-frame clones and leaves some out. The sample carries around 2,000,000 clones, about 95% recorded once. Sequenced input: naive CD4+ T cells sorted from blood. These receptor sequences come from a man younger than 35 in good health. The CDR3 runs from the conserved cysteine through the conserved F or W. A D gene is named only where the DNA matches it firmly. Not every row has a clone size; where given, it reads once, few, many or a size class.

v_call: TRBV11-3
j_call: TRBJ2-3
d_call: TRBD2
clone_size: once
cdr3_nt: TGTGCCAGCAGCTTAGGGGGACTAGCGGGGCTCACAGATACGCAGTATTTT
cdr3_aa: CASSLGGLAGLTDTQYF

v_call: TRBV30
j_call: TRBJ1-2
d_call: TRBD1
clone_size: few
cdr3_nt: TGTGCCTGGAGTACAGGGGGACCTTATGGCTACACCTTC
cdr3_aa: CAWSTGGPYGYTF

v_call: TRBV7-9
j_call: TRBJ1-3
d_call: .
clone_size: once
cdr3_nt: TGTGCCAGCAGCTTAGGGACTGGAAACACCATATATTTT
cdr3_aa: CASSLGTGNTIYF

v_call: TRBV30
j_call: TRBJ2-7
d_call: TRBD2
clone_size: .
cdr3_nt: TGTGCCTGGACTAGCGGGAGTTACGAGCAGTACTTC
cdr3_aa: CAWTSGSYEQYF

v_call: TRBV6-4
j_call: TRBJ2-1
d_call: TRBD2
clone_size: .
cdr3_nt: TGTGCCAGCAGACAGACTAGCGGACACAATGAGCAGTTCTTC
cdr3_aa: CASRQTSGHNEQFF

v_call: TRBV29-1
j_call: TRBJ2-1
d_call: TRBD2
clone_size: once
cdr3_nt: TGCAGCTGGCGGGGGGGCAGGAATGAGCAGTTCTTC
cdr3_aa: CSWRGGRNEQFF

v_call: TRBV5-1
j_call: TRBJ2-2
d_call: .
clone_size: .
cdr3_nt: TGCGCCACTGGGACCGCCCAGGGAGGGGAGCTGTTTTTT
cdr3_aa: CATGTAQGGELFF

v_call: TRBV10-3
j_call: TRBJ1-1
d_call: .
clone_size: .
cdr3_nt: TGTGCCATCAGAAACGGCCTTACGACCGAAGCTTTCTTT
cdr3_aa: CAIRNGLTTEAFF

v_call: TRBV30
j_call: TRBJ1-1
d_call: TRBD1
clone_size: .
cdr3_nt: TGTGCCTGGTTTCAGGCTGGCCCGACAGGGGGCATGGCTTTCTTT
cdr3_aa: CAWFQAGPTGGMAFF

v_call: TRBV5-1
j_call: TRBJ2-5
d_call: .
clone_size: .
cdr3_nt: TGCGCCAGCAGCTTGGAGCCGGGACGGACGAAGCAAGAGACCCAGTACTTC
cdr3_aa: CASSLEPGRTKQETQYF

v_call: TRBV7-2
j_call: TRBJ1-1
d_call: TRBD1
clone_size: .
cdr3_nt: TGTGCCAGCAGCGCGTCACAGGGGGCGAGGTTAGAAGCTTTCTTT
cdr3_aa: CASSASQGARLEAFF

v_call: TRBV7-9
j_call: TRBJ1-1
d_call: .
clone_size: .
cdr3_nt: TGTGCCAGCAGCTTTAATGTTTGGGGGCCGGGCCACACTGAAGCTTTCTTT
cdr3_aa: CASSFNVWGPGHTEAFF

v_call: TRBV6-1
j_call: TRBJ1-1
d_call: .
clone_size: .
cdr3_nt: TGTGCCAGCGAGCAGGGGAGGACTGAAGCTTTCTTT
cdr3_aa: CASEQGRTEAFF

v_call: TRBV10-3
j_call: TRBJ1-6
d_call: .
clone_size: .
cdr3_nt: TGTGCCATCAGAGCGGAGCATGCCCTTGGTTCACCCCTCCACTTT
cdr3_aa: CAIRAEHALGSPLHF

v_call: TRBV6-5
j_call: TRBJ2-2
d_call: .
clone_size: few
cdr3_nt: TGTGCCAGCAGTTACCCCACCGGGGAGCTGTTTTTT
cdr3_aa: CASSYPTGELFF

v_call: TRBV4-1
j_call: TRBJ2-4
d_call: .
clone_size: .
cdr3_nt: TGCGCCAGCAGCCAAGCGGAGGGGCGGACGGTAGAAAAAAACATTCAGTACTTC
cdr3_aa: CASSQAEGRTVEKNIQYF

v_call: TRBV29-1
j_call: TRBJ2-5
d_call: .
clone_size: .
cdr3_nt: TGCAGCGTTGAAAGGGGGGAGATACCGGGGACCCAGTACTTC
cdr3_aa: CSVERGEIPGTQYF

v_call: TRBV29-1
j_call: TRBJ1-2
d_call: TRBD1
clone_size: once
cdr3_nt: TGCAGCGTCCAACCAGGGGGAGGTGGCTACACCTTC
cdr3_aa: CSVQPGGGGYTF

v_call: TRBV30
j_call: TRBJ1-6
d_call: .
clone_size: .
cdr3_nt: TGTGCCTGGAGTGTGGGGGCCCTAAATTCACCCCTCCACTTT
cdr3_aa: CAWSVGALNSPLHF

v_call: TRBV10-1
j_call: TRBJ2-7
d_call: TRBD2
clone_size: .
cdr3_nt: TGCGCCAGCAGTGTTCTAGCGGGGGGCCGGCAGTACTTC
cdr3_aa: CASSVLAGGRQYF

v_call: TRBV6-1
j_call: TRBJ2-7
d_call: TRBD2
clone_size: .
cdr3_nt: TGTGCCAGCAGTGAAGGAGGACTAGCGGACTACGAGCAGTACTTC
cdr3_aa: CASSEGGLADYEQYF

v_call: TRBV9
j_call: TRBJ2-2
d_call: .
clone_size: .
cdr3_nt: TGTGCCAGCAGCCGAGAACTAGGCCTAGGGGTCGGGGAGCTGTTTTTT
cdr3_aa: CASSRELGLGVGELFF

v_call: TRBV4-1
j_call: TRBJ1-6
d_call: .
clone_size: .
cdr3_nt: TGCGCCAGCAGCCAAGATACAGGGTCTAATTCACCCCTCCACTTT
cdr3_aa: CASSQDTGSNSPLHF

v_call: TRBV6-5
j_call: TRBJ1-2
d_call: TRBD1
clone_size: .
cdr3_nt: TGTGCCAGCAGCCCGCCAGGGACAGGGAATGGCTACACCTTC
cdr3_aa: CASSPPGTGNGYTF

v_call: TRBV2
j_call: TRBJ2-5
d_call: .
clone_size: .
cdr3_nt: TGTGCCAGCAGGGAGACACACCAAGAGACCCAGTACTTC
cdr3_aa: CASRETHQETQYF

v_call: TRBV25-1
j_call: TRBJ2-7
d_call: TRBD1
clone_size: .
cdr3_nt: TGTGCCAGCAGTGGTACCCCTTCGGGGACAGGGTCGTCCGAGCAGTACTTC
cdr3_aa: CASSGTPSGTGSSEQYF

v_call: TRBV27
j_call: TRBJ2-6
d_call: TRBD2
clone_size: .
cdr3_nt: TGTGCCAGCAGTAAAAGCGGGGGACCCCCTGGGGCCAACGTCCTGACTTTC
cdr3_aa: CASSKSGGPPGANVLTF

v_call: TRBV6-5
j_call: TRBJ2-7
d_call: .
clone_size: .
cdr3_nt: TGTGCCAGCAGTCAGACCGGGAACAACCATTACGAGCAGTACTTC
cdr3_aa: CASSQTGNNHYEQYF

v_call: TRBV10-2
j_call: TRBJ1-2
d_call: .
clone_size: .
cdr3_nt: TGCGCCAGCAGTGCGTCGGATTCCTCTGGCTACACCTTC
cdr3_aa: CASSASDSSGYTF

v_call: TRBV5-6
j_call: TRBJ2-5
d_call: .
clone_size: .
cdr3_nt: TGTGCCAGCAGCCCAGGAGGGCAAGAGACCCAGTACTTC
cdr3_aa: CASSPGGQETQYF

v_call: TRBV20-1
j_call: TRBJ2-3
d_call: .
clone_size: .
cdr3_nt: TGCAGTGCTAGAGTGGGAGATACGCAGTATTTT
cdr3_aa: CSARVGDTQYF

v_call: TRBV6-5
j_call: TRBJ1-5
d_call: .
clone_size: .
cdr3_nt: TGTGCCAGCAGCCGATCGGGGGGCGGCGGTCAGCCCCAGCATTTT
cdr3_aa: CASSRSGGGGQPQHF

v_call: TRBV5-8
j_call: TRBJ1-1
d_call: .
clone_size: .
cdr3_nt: TGTGCCAGCAGCCCGCGAGGGGGGGGGCTAGCTTTCTTT
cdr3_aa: CASSPRGGGLAFF